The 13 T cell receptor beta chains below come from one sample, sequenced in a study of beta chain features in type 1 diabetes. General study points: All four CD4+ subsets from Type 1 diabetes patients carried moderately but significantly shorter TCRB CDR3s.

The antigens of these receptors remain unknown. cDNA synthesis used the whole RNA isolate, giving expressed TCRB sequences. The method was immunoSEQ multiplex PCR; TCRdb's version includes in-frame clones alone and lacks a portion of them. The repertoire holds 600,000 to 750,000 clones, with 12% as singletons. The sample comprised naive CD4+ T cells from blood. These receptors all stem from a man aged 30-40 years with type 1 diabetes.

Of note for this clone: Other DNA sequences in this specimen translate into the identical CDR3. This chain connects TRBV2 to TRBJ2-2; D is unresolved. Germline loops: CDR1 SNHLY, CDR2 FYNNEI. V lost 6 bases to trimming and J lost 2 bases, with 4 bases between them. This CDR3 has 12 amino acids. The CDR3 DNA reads TGTGCCAGCAGGGGAAACACCGGGGAGCTGTTTTTT. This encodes CASRGNTGELFF.

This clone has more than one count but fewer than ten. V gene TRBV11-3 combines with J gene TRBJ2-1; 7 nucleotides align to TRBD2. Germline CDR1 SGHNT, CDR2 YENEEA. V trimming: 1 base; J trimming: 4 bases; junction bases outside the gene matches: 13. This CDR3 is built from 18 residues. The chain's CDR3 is CASSLAVSSGAGYNEQFF. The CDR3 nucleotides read TGTGCCAGCAGCTTAGCCGTATCGTCAGGAGCGGGGTACAATGAGCAGTTCTTC.

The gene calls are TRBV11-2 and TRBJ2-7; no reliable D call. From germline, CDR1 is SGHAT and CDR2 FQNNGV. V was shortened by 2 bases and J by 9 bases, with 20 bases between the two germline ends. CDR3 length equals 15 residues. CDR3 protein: CASSLTFVGETRQYF. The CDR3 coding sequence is TGTGCCAGCAGCTTAACTTTCGTCGGCGAGACGAGGCAGTACTTC.

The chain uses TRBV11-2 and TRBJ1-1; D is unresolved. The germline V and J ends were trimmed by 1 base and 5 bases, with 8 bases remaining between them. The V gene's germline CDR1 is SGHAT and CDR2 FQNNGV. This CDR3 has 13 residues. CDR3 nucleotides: TGTGCCAGCAGCTTAGTGGAGCAGACTGAAGCTTTCTTT. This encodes CASSLVEQTEAFF.

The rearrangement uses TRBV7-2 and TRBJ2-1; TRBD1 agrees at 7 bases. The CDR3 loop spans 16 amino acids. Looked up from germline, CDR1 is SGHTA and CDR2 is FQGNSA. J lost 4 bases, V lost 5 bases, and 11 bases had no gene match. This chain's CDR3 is CASSPHAQGSYNEQFF. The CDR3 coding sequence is TGTGCCAGCAGCCCCCACGCACAGGGGTCGTACAATGAGCAGTTCTTC.

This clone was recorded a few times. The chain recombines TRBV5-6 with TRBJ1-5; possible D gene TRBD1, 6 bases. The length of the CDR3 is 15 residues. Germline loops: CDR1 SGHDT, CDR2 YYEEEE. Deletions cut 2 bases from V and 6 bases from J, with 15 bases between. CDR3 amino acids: CASSFGLTGRQPQHF. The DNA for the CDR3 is TGTGCCAGCAGCTTCGGTTTGACAGGTCGTCAGCCCCAGCATTTT.

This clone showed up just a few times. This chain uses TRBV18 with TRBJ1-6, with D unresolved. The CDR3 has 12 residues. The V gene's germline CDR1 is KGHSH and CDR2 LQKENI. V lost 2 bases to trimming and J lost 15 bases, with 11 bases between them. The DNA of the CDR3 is TGTGCCAGCTCACCAGGTGAGGGTCGCCTCCACTTT. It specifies CASSPGEGRLHF. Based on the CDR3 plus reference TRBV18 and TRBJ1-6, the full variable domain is NAGVMQNPRHLVRRRGQEARLRCSPMKGHSHVYWYRQLPEEGLKFMVYLQKENIIDESGMPKERFSAEFPKEGPSILRIQQVVRGDSAAYFCASSPGEGRLHFGNGTRLTVT.

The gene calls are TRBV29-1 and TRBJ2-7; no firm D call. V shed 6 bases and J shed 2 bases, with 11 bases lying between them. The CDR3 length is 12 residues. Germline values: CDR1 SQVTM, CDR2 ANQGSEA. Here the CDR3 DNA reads TGCAGCGTCCAGGTTGTCCCCTACGAGCAGTACTTC. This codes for CSVQVVPYEQYF.

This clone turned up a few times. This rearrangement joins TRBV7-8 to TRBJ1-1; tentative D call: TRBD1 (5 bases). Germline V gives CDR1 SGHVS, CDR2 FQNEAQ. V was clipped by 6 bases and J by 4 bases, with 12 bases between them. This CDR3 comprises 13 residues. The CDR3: CASRRSGSTEAFF. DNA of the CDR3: TGTGCCAGCAGGCGATCAGGGAGCACTGAAGCTTTCTTT. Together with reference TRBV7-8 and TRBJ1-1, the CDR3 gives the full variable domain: GAGVSQSPRYKVAKRGQDVALRCDPISGHVSLFWYQQALGQGPEFLTYFQNEAQLDKSGLPSDRFFAERPEGSVSTLKIQRTQQEDSAVYLCASRRSGSTEAFFGQGTRLTVV.

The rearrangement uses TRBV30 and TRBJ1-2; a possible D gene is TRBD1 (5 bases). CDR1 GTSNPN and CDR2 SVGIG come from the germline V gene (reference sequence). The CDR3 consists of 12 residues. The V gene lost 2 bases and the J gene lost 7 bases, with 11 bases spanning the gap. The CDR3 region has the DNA TGTGCCTGGAGTCCTGCGGGGCCTGGCTACACCTTC. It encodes CAWSPAGPGYTF.

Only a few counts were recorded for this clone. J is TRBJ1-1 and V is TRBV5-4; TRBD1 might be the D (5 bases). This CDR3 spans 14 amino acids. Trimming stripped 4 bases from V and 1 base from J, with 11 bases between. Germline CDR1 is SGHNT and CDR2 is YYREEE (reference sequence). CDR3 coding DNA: TGTGCCAGCAGCATCCAGGGTGGGAACACTGAAGCTTTCTTT. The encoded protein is CASSIQGGNTEAFF.

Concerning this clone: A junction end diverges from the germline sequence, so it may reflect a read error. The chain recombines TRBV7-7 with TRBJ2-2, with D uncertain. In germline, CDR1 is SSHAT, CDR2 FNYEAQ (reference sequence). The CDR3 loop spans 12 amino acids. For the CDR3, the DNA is TGTGCTAGCAGCTTAAACACCGGGGAGCTGTTTTTT. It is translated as CASSLNTGELFF. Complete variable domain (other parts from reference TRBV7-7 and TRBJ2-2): GAGVSQSPRYKVTKRGQDVTLRCDPISSHATLYWYQQALGQGPEFLTYFNYEAQPDKSGLPSDRFSAERPEGSISTLTIQRTEQRDSAMYRCASSLNTGELFFGEGSRLTVL.

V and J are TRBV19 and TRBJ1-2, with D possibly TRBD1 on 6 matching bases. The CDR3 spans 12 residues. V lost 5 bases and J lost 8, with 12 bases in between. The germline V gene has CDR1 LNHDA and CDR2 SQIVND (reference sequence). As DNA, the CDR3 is TGTGCCAGTAGTTCTCAGGGGTCGGGCTACACCTTC. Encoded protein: CASSSQGSGYTF.